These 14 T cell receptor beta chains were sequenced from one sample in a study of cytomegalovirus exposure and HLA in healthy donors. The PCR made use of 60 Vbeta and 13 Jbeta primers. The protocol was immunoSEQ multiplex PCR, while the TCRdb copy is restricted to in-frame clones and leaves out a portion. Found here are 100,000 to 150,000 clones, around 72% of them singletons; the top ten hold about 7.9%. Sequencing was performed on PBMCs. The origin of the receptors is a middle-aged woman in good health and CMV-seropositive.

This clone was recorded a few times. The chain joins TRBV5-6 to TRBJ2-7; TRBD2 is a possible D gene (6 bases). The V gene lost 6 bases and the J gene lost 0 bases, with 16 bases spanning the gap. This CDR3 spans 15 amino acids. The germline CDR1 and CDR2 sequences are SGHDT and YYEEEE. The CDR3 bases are TGTGCCAGCACTGAGGGACTGTCGAGCTCCTACGAGCAGTACTTC. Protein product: CASTEGLSSSYEQYF.

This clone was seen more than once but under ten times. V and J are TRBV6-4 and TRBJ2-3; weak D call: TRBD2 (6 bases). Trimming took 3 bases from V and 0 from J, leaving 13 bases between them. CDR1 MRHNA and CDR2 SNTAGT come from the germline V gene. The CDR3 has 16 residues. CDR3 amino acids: CASSEGGTGSTDTQYF. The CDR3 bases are TGTGCCAGCAGTGAGGGGGGAACCGGAAGCACAGATACGCAGTATTTT.

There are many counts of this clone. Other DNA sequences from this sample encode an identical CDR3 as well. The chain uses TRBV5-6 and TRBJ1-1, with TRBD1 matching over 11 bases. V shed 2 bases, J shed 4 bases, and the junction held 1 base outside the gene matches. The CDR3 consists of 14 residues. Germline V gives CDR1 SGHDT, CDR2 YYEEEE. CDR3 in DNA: TGTGCCAGCAGCTTTGGGACAGGGGGCACTGAAGCTTTCTTT. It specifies CASSFGTGGTEAFF. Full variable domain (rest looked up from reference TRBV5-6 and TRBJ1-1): DAGVTQSPTHLIKTRGQQVTLRCSPKSGHDTVSWYQQALGQGPQFIFQYYEEEERQRGNFPDRFSGHQFPNYSSELNVNALLLGDSALYLCASSFGTGGTEAFFGQGTRLTVV.

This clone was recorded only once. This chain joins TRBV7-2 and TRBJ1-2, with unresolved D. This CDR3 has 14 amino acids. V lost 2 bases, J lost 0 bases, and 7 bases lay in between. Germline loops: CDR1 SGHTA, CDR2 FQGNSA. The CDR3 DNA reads TGTGCCAGCAGCTTACGGGTAACTAACTATGGCTACACCTTC. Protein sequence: CASSLRVTNYGYTF.

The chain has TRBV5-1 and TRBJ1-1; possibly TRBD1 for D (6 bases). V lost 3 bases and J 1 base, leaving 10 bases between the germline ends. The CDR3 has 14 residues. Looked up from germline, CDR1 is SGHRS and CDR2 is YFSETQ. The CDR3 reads CASSSGTQNTEAFF. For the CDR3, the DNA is TGCGCCAGCAGCTCAGGGACACAGAACACTGAAGCTTTCTTT.

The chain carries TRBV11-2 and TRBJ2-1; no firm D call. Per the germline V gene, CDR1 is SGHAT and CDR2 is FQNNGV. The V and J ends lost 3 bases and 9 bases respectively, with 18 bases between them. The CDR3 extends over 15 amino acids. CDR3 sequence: CASSFLQFLNGEQFF. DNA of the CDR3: TGTGCCAGCAGCTTTCTTCAGTTCCTGAATGGTGAGCAGTTCTTC. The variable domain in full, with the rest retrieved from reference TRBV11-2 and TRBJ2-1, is EAGVAQSPRYKIIEKRQSVAFWCNPISGHATLYWYQQILGQGPKLLIQFQNNGVVDDSQLPKDRFSAERLKGVDSTLKIQPAKLEDSAVYLCASSFLQFLNGEQFFGPGTRLTVL.

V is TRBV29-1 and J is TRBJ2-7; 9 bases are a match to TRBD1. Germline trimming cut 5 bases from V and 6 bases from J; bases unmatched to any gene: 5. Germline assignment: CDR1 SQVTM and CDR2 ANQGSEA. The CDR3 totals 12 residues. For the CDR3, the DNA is TGCAGCGTTTTACAGGGGGCGTTCGAGCAGTACTTC. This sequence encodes CSVLQGAFEQYF.

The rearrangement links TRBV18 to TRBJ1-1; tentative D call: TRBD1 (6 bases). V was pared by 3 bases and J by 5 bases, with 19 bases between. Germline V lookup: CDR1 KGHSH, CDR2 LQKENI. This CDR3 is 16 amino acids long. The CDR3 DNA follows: TGTGCCAGCTCACCCTCATTGGGGGGGGCTCGGACTGAAGCTTTCTTT. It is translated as CASSPSLGGARTEAFF.

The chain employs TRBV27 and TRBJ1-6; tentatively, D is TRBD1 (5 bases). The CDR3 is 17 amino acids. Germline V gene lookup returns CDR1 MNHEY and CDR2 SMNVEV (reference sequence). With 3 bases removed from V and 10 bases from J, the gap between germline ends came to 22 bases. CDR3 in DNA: TGTGCCAGCAGTTTGCTCAGTCCAGGGCCGCCGAGGTCACCCCTCCACTTT. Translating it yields CASSLLSPGPPRSPLHF.

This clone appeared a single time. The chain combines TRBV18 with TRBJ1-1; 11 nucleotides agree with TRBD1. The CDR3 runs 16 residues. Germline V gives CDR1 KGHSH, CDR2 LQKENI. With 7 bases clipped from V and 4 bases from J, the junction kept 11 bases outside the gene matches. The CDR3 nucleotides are TGTGCCAGCTTAGAGGGACAGGGGGAAGGTTCCACTGAAGCTTTCTTT. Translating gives CASLEGQGEGSTEAFF. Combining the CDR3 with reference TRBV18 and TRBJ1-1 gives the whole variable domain NAGVMQNPRHLVRRRGQEARLRCSPMKGHSHVYWYRQLPEEGLKFMVYLQKENIIDESGMPKERFSAEFPKEGPSILRIQQVVRGDSAAYFCASLEGQGEGSTEAFFGQGTRLTVV.

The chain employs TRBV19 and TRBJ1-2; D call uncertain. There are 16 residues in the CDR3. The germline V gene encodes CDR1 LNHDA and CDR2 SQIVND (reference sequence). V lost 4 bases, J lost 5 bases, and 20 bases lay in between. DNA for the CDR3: TGTGCCAGTAGTAGCGGCAGACTCGCGGCCCTTTATGGCTACACCTTC. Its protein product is CASSSGRLAALYGYTF.

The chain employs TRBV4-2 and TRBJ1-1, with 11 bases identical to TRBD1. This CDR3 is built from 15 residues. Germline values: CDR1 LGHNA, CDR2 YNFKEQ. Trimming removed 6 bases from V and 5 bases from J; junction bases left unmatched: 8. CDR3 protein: CASSGTGGGGTEAFF. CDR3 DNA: TGTGCCAGCAGTGGGACAGGGGGGGGAGGGACTGAAGCTTTCTTT.

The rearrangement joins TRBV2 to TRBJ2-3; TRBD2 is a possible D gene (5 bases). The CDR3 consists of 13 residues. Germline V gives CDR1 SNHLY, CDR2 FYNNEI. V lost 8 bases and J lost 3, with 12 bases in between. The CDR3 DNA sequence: TGTGCCAGCGGAGGCTTTGCTACAGATACGCAGTATTTT. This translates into CASGGFATDTQYF.

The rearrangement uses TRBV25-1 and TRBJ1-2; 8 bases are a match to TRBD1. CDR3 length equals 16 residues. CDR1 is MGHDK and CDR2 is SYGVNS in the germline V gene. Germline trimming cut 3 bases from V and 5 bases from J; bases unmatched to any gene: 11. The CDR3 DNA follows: TGTGCCAGCAGTGAGACAGACAGGGGCGGTGTTTATGGCTACACCTTC. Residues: CASSETDRGGVYGYTF.